A single sample gave rise to the 17 T cell receptor beta chains below, sequenced in a study of T-cell reconstitution after alpha-beta-depleted transplantation in children. Molecular barcoding with unique molecular identifiers was used for the TCRbeta library. TCRdb passed the PCR reads through MiXCR, listing each CDR3 protein once. In the table there are around 410,000 distinct CDR3 sequences, about 11% of which are singletons. The starting material was PBMCs from the stem cell graft donor, obtained from the stem cell graft. The receptors shown here come from a human donor who donated a stem cell graft to a child with acute myeloid leukemia.

This clonotype was counted a few times. The chain employs TRBV27 and TRBJ1-2; 7 nucleotides line up with TRBD1. The CDR3 covers 15 residues. The J segment lost 4 bases and the V segment lost 5 bases, leaving 10 bases of the junction unmatched. From germline, CDR1 is MNHEY and CDR2 SMNVEV (reference sequence). CDR3 sequence: CASSPGTDRAYGYTF. The CDR3 nucleotides read TGTGCCAGCAGTCCCGGGACAGATCGGGCCTATGGCTACACCTTC.

This sequence joins TRBV7-2 and TRBJ2-3; D is tentatively TRBD1 or TRBD2 (5 bases each). The CDR3 loop spans 13 amino acids. CDR1 SGHTA and CDR2 FQGNSA come from the germline V gene. V was trimmed by 7 bases and J by 5 bases, leaving 13 bases between them. As DNA, the CDR3 is TGTGCCAGCACCTCGGGACCTCAAGATACGCAGTATTTT. Translating it yields CASTSGPQDTQYF.

In its sample, this clonotype was seen a few times. The chain has TRBV20-1 and TRBJ1-4; D unclear. Germline CDR1 is DFQATT and CDR2 is SNEGSKA (reference sequence). V dropped 1 base and J dropped 12 bases, with 12 bases sitting between them. The CDR3 runs 12 residues. This chain's CDR3 is CSARGTYGELFF. The CDR3 DNA reads as TGCAGTGCTAGAGGGACGTACGGGGAACTGTTTTTT.

The V gene is TRBV2, the J gene TRBJ1-2; D unclear. The CDR3 consists of 14 residues. Trimming removed 3 bases at V and 6 bases at J, with 14 bases between. Germline V lookup: CDR1 SNHLY, CDR2 FYNNEI. In DNA, the CDR3 is TGTGCCAGCAGTGACCCCGGGAGGATAGATGGCTACACCTTC. Protein product: CASSDPGRIDGYTF.

The chain combines TRBV6-1 with TRBJ1-2; 9 bases line up with TRBD1. The CDR3 spans 13 residues. The V segment lost 6 bases and the J segment 4 bases; nucleotides outside the gene matches: 3. Germline V gene sequence: CDR1 MNHNS, CDR2 SASEGT. CDR3 in DNA: TGTGCCAGCAGACCACAGGGGGCCTATGGCTACACCTTC. It is translated as CASRPQGAYGYTF.

Ten or more counts support this clonotype. The chain carries TRBV29-1 and TRBJ1-4; 7 nucleotides line up with TRBD1. V lost 3 bases to trimming and J lost 6 bases; unmatched junction nucleotides: 10. Germline V gene lookup returns CDR1 SQVTM and CDR2 ANQGSEA. The CDR3 runs to 15 residues. As DNA, the CDR3 is TGCAGCGTTGATTTAACAGGGGACGAAGATGAAAAACTGTTTTTT. Translated: CSVDLTGDEDEKLFF. Combining the CDR3 with reference TRBV29-1 and TRBJ1-4 gives the whole variable domain SAVISQKPSRDICQRGTSLTIQCQVDSQVTMMFWYRQQPGQSLTLIATANQGSEATYESGFVIDKFPISRPNLTFSTLTVSNMSPEDSSIYLCSVDLTGDEDEKLFFGSGTQLSVL.

The sample holds many counts of this clonotype. The chain has TRBV5-1 and TRBJ2-1, with D unresolved. This CDR3 is 11 amino acids long. Trimming removed 0 bases from V and 15 bases from J, with 10 bases in between. Per germline, CDR1 SGHRS and CDR2 YFSETQ. In DNA, the CDR3 is TGCGCCAGCAGCTTGGGTCCATGGCTGTTCTTC. Protein: CASSLGPWLFF. The complete variable domain, with remaining parts taken from reference TRBV5-1 and TRBJ2-1, reads KAGVTQTPRYLIKTRGQQVTLSCSPISGHRSVSWYQQTPGQGLQFLFEYFSETQRNKGNFPGRFSGRQFSNSRSEMNVSTLELGDSALYLCASSLGPWLFFGPGTRLTVL.

In this sample, this clonotype turned up many times. The genes are TRBV10-3 and TRBJ2-1; 12 bases are shared with TRBD2. The germline gives CDR1 ENHRY, CDR2 SYGVKD. J was trimmed by 5 bases and V by 10 bases; bases with no gene match: 3. The CDR3 totals 13 residues. This chain's CDR3 is CATTSGGNNEQFF. The DNA for the CDR3 is TGTGCCACCACTAGCGGGGGGAACAATGAGCAGTTCTTC.

The V call is TRBV30, the J call TRBJ2-3; D is unresolved. In germline, CDR1 is GTSNPN, CDR2 SVGIG (reference sequence). The CDR3 length is 13 residues. V was trimmed by 3 bases and J by 2 bases, leaving 9 bases between them. This CDR3 reads CAWRPSLTDTQYF. The CDR3 region has the DNA TGTGCCTGGAGGCCCTCACTCACAGATACGCAGTATTTT.

This clonotype was picked up many times. The chain links TRBV10-3 to TRBJ1-1, with D hard to call. The CDR3 consists of 13 residues. The germline V gene encodes CDR1 ENHRY and CDR2 SYGVKD. V lost 5 bases and J lost 0, with 7 bases in between. The CDR3 nucleotides read TGTGCCATCAGTCCCTTTATGAACACTGAAGCTTTCTTT. This gives the protein CAISPFMNTEAFF.

This clonotype was counted between two and nine times. The chain employs TRBV6-5 and TRBJ2-1; D is unclear. This CDR3 comprises 14 residues. The germline CDR1 and CDR2 sequences are MNHEY and SVGAGI. The V end was cut by 2 bases, the J end by 3 bases, with 8 bases between. The CDR3 loop is CASSYTRDYNEQFF. CDR3 nucleotides: TGTGCCAGCAGTTACACCAGAGACTACAATGAGCAGTTCTTC.

This chain joins TRBV5-1 and TRBJ1-6; a weak D match, TRBD1 (5 bases). This CDR3 contains 15 residues. Germline loops: CDR1 SGHRS, CDR2 YFSETQ. V lost 4 bases to trimming and J lost 7 bases, with 15 bases between them. The CDR3 DNA sequence: TGCGCCAGCAGCCTGGACGGGGGACGGAATTCACCCCTCCACTTT. Translated: CASSLDGGRNSPLHF.

The chain couples TRBV5-1 to TRBJ2-7; 7 nucleotides match TRBD2. Per the germline V gene, CDR1 is SGHRS and CDR2 is YFSETQ. V lost 0 bases, J lost 2 bases, and 5 bases stayed unmatched. The CDR3 is 15 residues long. CDR3 in amino acids: CASSLDGRTPYEQYF. CDR3 nucleotides: TGCGCCAGCAGCTTGGACGGGAGGACCCCCTACGAGCAGTACTTC.

The chain combines TRBV11-2 with TRBJ2-1, with 10 bases fitting TRBD1. CDR1 SGHAT and CDR2 FQNNGV come from the germline V gene. This CDR3 is built from 18 residues. J was trimmed by 6 bases and V by 4 bases; bases with no gene match: 15. CDR3 region: CASSWRTGGGSGRNEQFF. CDR3 bases: TGTGCCAGCAGCTGGAGGACAGGGGGGGGATCGGGGCGCAATGAGCAGTTCTTC.

This rearrangement joins TRBV5-1 to TRBJ1-1; no reliable D call. V was pared by 0 bases and J by 1 base, with 13 bases between. The germline CDR1 and CDR2 sequences are SGHRS and YFSETQ. The CDR3 is 16 residues long. The CDR3 loop is CASSLVAAKQNTEAFF. CDR3 nucleotides: TGCGCCAGCAGCTTGGTGGCAGCCAAACAGAACACTGAAGCTTTCTTT.

This clonotype was seen more than once but under ten times. The chain carries TRBV5-5 and TRBJ2-5, with TRBD1 matching over 11 bases. Germline V gene sequence: CDR1 SGHKS, CDR2 YYEKEE (reference sequence). There are 16 residues in the CDR3. The V segment lost 2 bases and the J segment 4 bases; nucleotides outside the gene matches: 7. The chain's CDR3 is CASSLRTGGAAETQYF. The CDR3 DNA reads TGTGCCAGCAGCTTAAGGACAGGGGGCGCGGCAGAGACCCAGTACTTC.

This clonotype was recorded many times. The chain recombines TRBV5-1 with TRBJ2-1; TRBD2 agrees at 9 bases. This CDR3 spans 15 amino acids. After removal of 4 bases from V and 6 bases from J, the junction contained 8 bases not matched to a gene. Germline CDR1 reads SGHRS; CDR2 reads YFSETQ. The CDR3 DNA follows: TGCGCCAGCAGCGAAGGGACTAGCACGGCCAATGAGCAGTTCTTC. This encodes CASSEGTSTANEQFF. Variable domain in full (rest from reference TRBV5-1 and TRBJ2-1): KAGVTQTPRYLIKTRGQQVTLSCSPISGHRSVSWYQQTPGQGLQFLFEYFSETQRNKGNFPGRFSGRQFSNSRSEMNVSTLELGDSALYLCASSEGTSTANEQFFGPGTRLTVL.